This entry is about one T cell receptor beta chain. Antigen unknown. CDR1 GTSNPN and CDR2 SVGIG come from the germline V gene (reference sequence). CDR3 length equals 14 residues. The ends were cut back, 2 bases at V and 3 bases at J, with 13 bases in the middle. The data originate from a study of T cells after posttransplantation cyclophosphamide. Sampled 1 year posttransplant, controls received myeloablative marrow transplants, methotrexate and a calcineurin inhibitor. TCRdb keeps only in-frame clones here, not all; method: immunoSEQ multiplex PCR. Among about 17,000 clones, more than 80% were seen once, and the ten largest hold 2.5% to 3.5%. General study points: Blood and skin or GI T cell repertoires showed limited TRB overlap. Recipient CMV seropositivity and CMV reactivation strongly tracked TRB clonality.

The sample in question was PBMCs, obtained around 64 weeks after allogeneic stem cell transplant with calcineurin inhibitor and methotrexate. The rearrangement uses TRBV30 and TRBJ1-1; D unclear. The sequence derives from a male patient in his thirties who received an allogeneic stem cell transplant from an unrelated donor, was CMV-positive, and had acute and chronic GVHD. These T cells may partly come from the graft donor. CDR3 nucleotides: TGTGCCTGGAGTCGAGGACTTACGGACACTGAAGCTTTCTTT. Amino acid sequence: CAWSRGLTDTEAFF. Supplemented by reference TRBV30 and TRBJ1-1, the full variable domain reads SQTIHQWPATLVQPVGSPLSLECTVEGTSNPNLYWYRQAAGRGLQLLFYSVGIGQISSEVPQNLSASRPQDRQFILSSKKLLLSDSGFYLCAWSRGLTDTEAFFGQGTRLTVV.